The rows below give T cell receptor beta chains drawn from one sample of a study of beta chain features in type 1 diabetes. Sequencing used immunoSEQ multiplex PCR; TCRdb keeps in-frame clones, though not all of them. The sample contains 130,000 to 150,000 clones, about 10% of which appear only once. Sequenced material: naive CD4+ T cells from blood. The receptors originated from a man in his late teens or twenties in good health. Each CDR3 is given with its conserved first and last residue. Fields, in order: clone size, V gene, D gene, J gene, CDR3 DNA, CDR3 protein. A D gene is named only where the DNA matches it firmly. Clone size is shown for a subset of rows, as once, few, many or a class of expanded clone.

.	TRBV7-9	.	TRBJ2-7	TGTGCCAGCAGCTGGGGACACACTTACGAGCAGTACTTC	CASSWGHTYEQYF
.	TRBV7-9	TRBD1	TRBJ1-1	TGTGCCAGCAGCCCGCGACAGGGTGTGAACACTGAAGCTTTCTTT	CASSPRQGVNTEAFF
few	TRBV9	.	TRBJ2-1	TGTGCCAGCAGCGCGGAACAGCACTCCAATGAGCAGTTCTTC	CASSAEQHSNEQFF
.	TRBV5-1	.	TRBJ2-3	TGCGCCAGCAGCTTGGGGACAGCCCCAGATACGCAGTATTTT	CASSLGTAPDTQYF
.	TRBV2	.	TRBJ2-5	TGTGCCAGCAGTGAAGGAGCGGCAGCGCGGCAAGAGACCCAGTACTTC	CASSEGAAARQETQYF
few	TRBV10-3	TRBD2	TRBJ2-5	TGTGCCATCAGCCAAACTAGCGGGGGGGCCGATTCAAGGAGAGAGACCCAGTACTTC	CAISQTSGGADSRRETQYF
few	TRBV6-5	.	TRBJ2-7	TGTGCCAGCAGCCAACAACCCTACGAGCAGTACTTC	CASSQQPYEQYF
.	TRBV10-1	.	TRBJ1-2	TGCGCCAGCCCCCCCGGAGGGGGGGATGGCTACACCTTC	CASPPGGGDGYTF
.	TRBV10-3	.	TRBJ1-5	TGTGCCATCAGTCCCGCTCCGGGGGATCAGCCCCAGCATTTT	CAISPAPGDQPQHF
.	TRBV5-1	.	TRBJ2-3	TGCGCCAGCAGCGCGCTGCCCACAGATACGCAGTATTTT	CASSALPTDTQYF
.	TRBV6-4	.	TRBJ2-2	TGTGCCAGCAGTGACCGGGGTGGTACCGGGGAGCTGTTTTTT	CASSDRGGTGELFF
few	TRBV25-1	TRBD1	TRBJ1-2	TGTGCCAGCAGTGAGAGGACAGGGGGCAACTATGGCTACACCTTC	CASSERTGGNYGYTF
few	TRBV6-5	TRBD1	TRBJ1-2	TGTGCCAGCAGTTACGAGGGGGCGGCCTATGGCTACACCTTC	CASSYEGAAYGYTF
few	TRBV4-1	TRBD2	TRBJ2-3	TGCGCCAGCAGCCCAGCCTTGGGGACTAGCGGGGGGGCAGATACGCAGTATTTT	CASSPALGTSGGADTQYF
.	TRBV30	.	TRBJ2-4	TGTGCCTGGCAACAAGGACAGTCACTTATAAACATTCAGTACTTC	CAWQQGQSLINIQYF
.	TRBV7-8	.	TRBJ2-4	TGTGCCAGCAGCTTAGTGGCAGGGGGGAACATTCAGTACTTC	CASSLVAGGNIQYF
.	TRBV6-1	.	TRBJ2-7	TGTGCCAGCAGTGAAGCTGGGGGGTCTACCTACGAGCAGTACTTC	CASSEAGGSTYEQYF
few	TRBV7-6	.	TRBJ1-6	TGTGCCAGCAGCTTAGCTAGGGCAGGGTCGTACAATTCACCCCTCCACTTT	CASSLARAGSYNSPLHF
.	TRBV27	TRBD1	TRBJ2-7	TGTGCCAGCATTGGGACAGGAGCTAGGAAGCAGTACTTC	CASIGTGARKQYF
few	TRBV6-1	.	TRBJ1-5	TGTGCCAGCACTAGGGAGTATAGCAATCAGCCCCAGCATTTT	CASTREYSNQPQHF
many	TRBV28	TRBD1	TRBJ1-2	TGTGCCAGCACGCACGGGACAGGGGATTACTACACCTTC	CASTHGTGDYYTF
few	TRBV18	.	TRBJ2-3	TGTGCCAGCTCACCAGAGACAAACACAGATACGCAGTATTTT	CASSPETNTDTQYF
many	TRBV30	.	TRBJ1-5	TGTGCCTGGAGTCCCTCGGGAGGGGAGCCCCAGCATTTT	CAWSPSGGEPQHF
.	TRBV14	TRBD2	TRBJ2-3	TGTGCCAGCAGCGGGTTGCGGGGGGACACAGATACGCAGTATTTT	CASSGLRGDTDTQYF
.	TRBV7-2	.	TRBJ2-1	TGTGCCAGCAGCCCTTTCGGTGAGCAGTTCTTC	CASSPFGEQFF
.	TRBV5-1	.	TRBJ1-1	TGCGCCAGCTCCCCAGAGGGAGGGTTAGAAGCTTTCTTT	CASSPEGGLEAFF
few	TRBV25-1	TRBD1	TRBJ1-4	TGTGCCAGCAGTGAATCCACAGGGGCGGGTGAAAAACTGTTTTTT	CASSESTGAGEKLFF
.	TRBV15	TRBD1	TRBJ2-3	TGTGCCACCAGCAGGGGACAGCTCACAGATACGCAGTATTTT	CATSRGQLTDTQYF